The T cell receptor (beta chain) under discussion was sequenced for a study of OX40 agonist ivuxolimab in advanced cancers. On the study more broadly: Recorded diagnoses for dose-escalation patients were hepatocellular carcinoma, melanoma, renal cell or head and neck cancer.

The protocol was immunoSEQ multiplex PCR, while the TCRdb copy is restricted to in-frame clones and leaves out a portion. The sample consists of fewer than 140,000 clones, less than 95% of them appearing once. Findings and caveats of the study: The average count of expanded clones was higher among CD8+ T cells than among CD4+. Within 6 weeks, CD4+ and CD8+ blood T cells expanded clonally at 0.1 to 3.0 mg/kg. Certain nonresponders likewise exhibited a low normalized T-cell clonal expansion.

The V and J ends lost 0 bases and 9 bases, in that order; junction bases with no gene match: 8. Germline lookup yields CDR1 SGHRS and CDR2 YFSETQ. CDR3 length equals 16 residues. To note about this clone: Its antigen is still unknown.

The specimen comprised CD4+ or CD8+ T cells sorted from blood, sampled in a trial of the OX40 agonist ivuxolimab. The chain couples TRBV5-1 to TRBJ1-6; 8 bases fit TRBD1. This receptor was obtained from an adult with an advanced solid tumor such as melanoma, head and neck, liver or kidney cancer. The CDR3 DNA sequence: TGCGCCAGCAGCTTGGTGTGGACAGGGTTGGGTTCACCCCTCCACTTT. This encodes CASSLVWTGLGSPLHF.